A selection of T cell receptor beta chains follows, all from one sample in a study of T cell changes during pregnancy in multiple sclerosis. Sequencing was performed with immunoSEQ multiplex PCR; in TCRdb, only in-frame clones are kept and a portion is missing. The table records about 59,000 clones, 85% to 90% of them present only once. Sequences were obtained from peripheral blood from another person, used as feeder cells. These receptors all come from a human donor whose cells served as feeder cells for cultures in a pregnancy study. Each CDR3 is given with its conserved first and last residue. The D gene is left open where the match is weak. Size tells how often a clone was seen (once, few, many) or the class of an expanded clone, and some rows leave it out.

D gene	J gene	clone size	V gene	CDR3 DNA	CDR3 protein
.	TRBJ2-1	.	TRBV6-5	TGTGCCAGCAGTTACGGCAGGTTTTATGACAATGAGCAGTTCTTC	CASSYGRFYDNEQFF
TRBD2	TRBJ2-3	.	TRBV7-2	TGTGCCAGCGCTAGCGGGGGTTCCCGCACAGATACGCAGTATTTT	CASASGGSRTDTQYF
TRBD1	TRBJ2-7	.	TRBV7-9	TGTGCCAGCAGCCCATGGACAGGCTCCTACGAGCAGTACTTC	CASSPWTGSYEQYF
TRBD2	TRBJ2-7	.	TRBV28	TGTGCCAGCAGCCCCGGGGGCGGGGGGCCGTACGAGCAGTACTTC	CASSPGGGGPYEQYF
.	TRBJ2-3	.	TRBV28	TGTGCCTCCCACCAAGCCGATGGCACAGATACGCAGTATTTT	CASHQADGTDTQYF
TRBD2	TRBJ2-6	.	TRBV18	TGTGCCAGCTCACCATGGCTAGCGGGAGAGGACGTCCTGACTTTC	CASSPWLAGEDVLTF
.	TRBJ1-5	.	TRBV28	TGTGCCAGCAGTCCCGGACGGTCCAATCAGCCCCAGCATTTT	CASSPGRSNQPQHF
TRBD2	TRBJ2-3	.	TRBV4-1	TGCGCCAGCAGCCAGCGAAGGGGACTAGCGGGAGAAGATACGCAGTATTTT	CASSQRRGLAGEDTQYF
.	TRBJ2-3	.	TRBV7-9	TGTGCCAGCAGCTTACAGATAGTCGACCCGGATACGCAGTATTTT	CASSLQIVDPDTQYF
TRBD1	TRBJ2-6	.	TRBV7-7	TGTGCCAGCAGGGACAGGGGGCTCGGGGCCAACGTCCTGACTTTC	CASRDRGLGANVLTF
TRBD2	TRBJ2-3	.	TRBV5-4	TGTGCCAGCAGCCTTAGACTAGCGGGAGGGAAGGCAGATACGCAGTATTTT	CASSLRLAGGKADTQYF
.	TRBJ1-2	.	TRBV15	TGTGCCACCAGCAGGGCCCGGGGAACCCACGGAGGCTACACCTTC	CATSRARGTHGGYTF
.	TRBJ2-3	.	TRBV6-5	TGTGCCAGTCGTCCTCCAGGGGAGGTAGATACGCAGTATTTT	CASRPPGEVDTQYF
.	TRBJ2-7	.	TRBV4-3	TGCGCCAGCAGCCAAGGCTACTTGGGCCACTACGAGCAGTACTTC	CASSQGYLGHYEQYF
.	TRBJ2-3	.	TRBV14	TGTGCCAGCAGCCAGATCACAGATACGCAGTATTTT	CASSQITDTQYF
.	TRBJ2-2	.	TRBV7-7	TGTGCCAGCAGCCTAGACACCGGGGAGCTGTTTTTT	CASSLDTGELFF
.	TRBJ2-5	.	TRBV27	TGTGCCAGCAGTCCCGACAGGGAGGCGACCCAGTACTTC	CASSPDREATQYF
.	TRBJ2-7	.	TRBV11-2	TGTGCCAGCAGCATACGACAGGTAGAATCCTACGAGCAGTACTTC	CASSIRQVESYEQYF
.	TRBJ2-2	.	TRBV5-6	TGTGCCAGCAGCGCGGACGGTCGCCTCGACACCGGGGAGCTGTTTTTT	CASSADGRLDTGELFF
TRBD1	TRBJ2-4	.	TRBV5-4	TGTGCCAGCAGCCTCACAGGGGGTACCATTCAGTACTTC	CASSLTGGTIQYF
TRBD2	TRBJ2-3	once	TRBV7-9	TGTGCCAGCAGCCGAGGGACTAGCGGGGGAGATACGCAGTATTTT	CASSRGTSGGDTQYF
TRBD2	TRBJ2-3	.	TRBV5-4	TGTGCCAGCAGCATTCTAGCGGGAGTAGATACGCAGTATTTT	CASSILAGVDTQYF
.	TRBJ2-7	few	TRBV19	TGTGCCAGTAGTCGGCAGGGCCCTTTGGTGGGAGAGCAGTACTTC	CASSRQGPLVGEQYF
.	TRBJ2-2	.	TRBV7-3	TGTGCCAGCAGCTTAAATAGGGACGACACCGGGGAGCTGTTTTTT	CASSLNRDDTGELFF
TRBD1	TRBJ1-1	.	TRBV7-9	TGTGCCAGCAGCTCCAAACAGGGGGCCACTGAAGCTTTCTTT	CASSSKQGATEAFF
TRBD1	TRBJ1-3	.	TRBV28	TGTGCCAGCACCATGGGACAGAACACCATATATTTT	CASTMGQNTIYF
TRBD2	TRBJ2-1	.	TRBV4-3	TGCGCCAGCAGCCAAGATCGGCGAGCGGGACTTTACAATGAGCAGTTCTTC	CASSQDRRAGLYNEQFF
.	TRBJ2-5	.	TRBV11-2	TGTGCCAGCAGCTTAGAGCATTTGGGGACCCAGTACTTC	CASSLEHLGTQYF
.	TRBJ2-3	.	TRBV19	TGTGCCAGCCGCCAGAGCACAGATACGCAGTATTTT	CASRQSTDTQYF
.	TRBJ1-1	.	TRBV9	TGTGCCAGCAGCGTAGCCCCTAACACTGAAGCTTTCTTT	CASSVAPNTEAFF
TRBD2	TRBJ2-1	.	TRBV29-1	TGCAGCGTTGAAGGGACTAGCGTGTCAAATGAGCAGTTCTTC	CSVEGTSVSNEQFF
.	TRBJ2-1	.	TRBV2	TGTGCCAGCCTTCGAGCCGGTTACAATGAGCAGTTCTTC	CASLRAGYNEQFF
.	TRBJ2-5	.	TRBV9	TGTGCCAGCAGCGCCCCCAGAGGGGGGACCCAGTACTTC	CASSAPRGGTQYF
.	TRBJ1-1	.	TRBV9	TGTGCCAGCAGCCCAGGGAGGGGGGGAAGTACTGAAGCTTTCTTT	CASSPGRGGSTEAFF
.	TRBJ2-7	.	TRBV5-4	TGTGCCAGCAGCTTGGAACAGGGCTACGAGCAGTACTTC	CASSLEQGYEQYF
.	TRBJ2-6	.	TRBV28	TGTGCCAGCAGTTCGGTGACAGGGGCCAACGTCCTGACTTTC	CASSSVTGANVLTF
.	TRBJ2-7	once	TRBV5-1	TGCGCCAGCAGCTTGGTACAGGCCTCTAACGAGCAGTACTTC	CASSLVQASNEQYF
TRBD1	TRBJ2-7	.	TRBV5-1	TGCGCCAGCAGCCTTCAACAGGGGTACGAGCAGTACTTC	CASSLQQGYEQYF
TRBD1	TRBJ1-5	.	TRBV4-1	TGCGCCAGCAGCCAAGTTCCAGGGGGGGATCAGCCCCAGCATTTT	CASSQVPGGDQPQHF
.	TRBJ1-2	.	TRBV14	TGTGCCACCCGAGAAAACTCAAACTATGGCTACACCTTC	CATRENSNYGYTF
.	TRBJ1-5	.	TRBV28	TGTGCCAGCAGTTTTTCCACGCCCACAGGGATAACCCACGGTAGCAATCAGCCCCAGCATTTT	CASSFSTPTGITHGSNQPQHF
TRBD1	TRBJ2-5	.	TRBV7-6	TGTGCCAGCAGCCTACCGGGACAGGGACAAGAGACCCAGTACTTC	CASSLPGQGQETQYF
.	TRBJ1-4	few	TRBV10-3	TGTGCCATCAGTGAGTCTACATGGGACAACGGTGGAAAACTGTTTTTT	CAISESTWDNGGKLFF
TRBD2	TRBJ2-5	.	TRBV5-6	TGTGCCAGCATGGCGGGGGGAATAGAGACCCAGTACTTC	CASMAGGIETQYF
.	TRBJ2-2	.	TRBV4-1	TGCGCCAGCAGCCAAGAGGAGGGGGCGCGGGGTAACACCGGGGAGCTGTTTTTT	CASSQEEGARGNTGELFF
TRBD1	TRBJ2-3	.	TRBV6-5	TGTGCCAGCAGTTACGGGCAGGGGGTGAATACAGATACGCAGTATTTT	CASSYGQGVNTDTQYF
.	TRBJ1-2	.	TRBV27	TGTGCCAGCAGTTTGGTCCCAAACGGCAAAGGTGGCTACACCTTC	CASSLVPNGKGGYTF
TRBD2	TRBJ2-3	.	TRBV5-1	TGCGCCAGCAGCTTGGCAAACCTAGCGGGAGCAGATACGCAGTATTTT	CASSLANLAGADTQYF
TRBD2	TRBJ2-7	.	TRBV7-2	TGTGCCAGCAGCTCTCGCTTTAGGGCGAGCGGGAGTAAGTACGAGCAGTACTTC	CASSSRFRASGSKYEQYF
.	TRBJ2-5	.	TRBV19	TGTGCCAGTAGTATAAGGGGGGATCGGACTAGGGGCCAAGAGACCCAGTACTTC	CASSIRGDRTRGQETQYF
TRBD1	TRBJ2-5	.	TRBV5-1	TGCGCCAGCAGTGGACAGGGTAAAGAGACCCAGTACTTC	CASSGQGKETQYF
.	TRBJ1-1	.	TRBV4-1	TGCGCCAGCAGCCGAGTAGGGGCCACCACTGAAGCTTTCTTT	CASSRVGATTEAFF
.	TRBJ1-1	.	TRBV14	TGTGCCAGCAGCCTAGGGGGTAACACTGAAGCTTTCTTT	CASSLGGNTEAFF
TRBD2	TRBJ2-5	.	TRBV6-5	TGTGCCAGCAGCCAGGGTCTAGCGGGGGGGCAGTACTTC	CASSQGLAGGQYF
.	TRBJ2-2	once	TRBV27	TGTGCCAGCAGTTTTTTCAGGGGTACGACCGGGGAGCTGTTTTTT	CASSFFRGTTGELFF
.	TRBJ2-2	.	TRBV15	TGTGCCACCAGCATCCCGGACGGATACACCGGGGAGCTGTTTTTT	CATSIPDGYTGELFF
TRBD1	TRBJ2-7	.	TRBV23-1	TGCGCCAGCAGTCAATTTCCAGGGACAGTAGGACTCCCCTTAAGGTACGAGCAGTACTTC	CASSQFPGTVGLPLRYEQYF